This T cell receptor (beta chain) came from a study of blood T cell repertoires in COVID-19. On the study more broadly: Spain, Italy and the United States supplied samples that represented acute and convalescent COVID-19. The cDNA or gDNA used as material had been derived from T cells, B-cell-depleted T cells, or PBMCs.

Authors' analysis steps: Quantification of nucleated cells was approximated via reference gene primer amplification. Repertoires were generated with immunoSEQ multiplex PCR, while TCRdb's copy carries only in-frame clones and drops some. V and J calls and clone size are those listed in that table; D and trimming were worked out from the DNA. Of some 240,000 clones in the sample, roughly 83% were seen once. The germline V gene has CDR1 SGHNT and CDR2 YYREEE (reference sequence). V was trimmed by 0 bases and J by 9 bases, leaving 10 bases between them. The CDR3 has 13 residues. The material sequenced was peripheral blood. This rearrangement joins TRBV5-4 to TRBJ2-1; no firm D call. The TCR comes from a woman aged 80 or older with acute or convalescent COVID-19. The CDR3 protein is CASSLGTSGEQFF. DNA for the CDR3: TGTGCCAGCAGCTTGGGTACTTCTGGTGAGCAGTTCTTC.